One sample yielded the 2 T cell receptor beta chains listed below, sequenced in a study of human T cells and chemical hapten exposure. TCRdb used MiXCR to reprocess the RACE reads, holding one entry per CDR3 protein. The table has 80,000 to 100,000 distinct CDR3 sequences, roughly a quarter seen once. As to time point: patch test 3, about 24 weeks after DPC sensitization. Treatment specified: therapeutic diphenylcyclopropenone sensitization with weekly scalp DPC. Sequenced material: whole blood, taken in connection with sensitization to the hapten diphenylcyclopropenone (DPC). The receptor set was obtained from a man aged 40-49 years with alopecia areata. Some clones in this sample may be carry-over from other donors' samples.

The sample holds a few counts of this clonotype. The rearrangement links TRBV7-9 to TRBJ2-2, with TRBD2 matching 10 bases. This CDR3 spans 15 amino acids. The trim removed 4 bases at V and 7 bases at J, leaving 6 bases unmatched. CDR1 and CDR2 (germline): SEHNR, FQNEAQ (reference sequence). This CDR3 reads CASSSLAGANGELFF. CDR3 coding DNA: TGTGCCAGCAGCTCCCTAGCGGGAGCGAACGGGGAGCTGTTTTTT. Drawing the rest from reference TRBV7-9 and TRBJ2-2, the complete variable domain is DTGVSQNPRHKITKRGQNVTFRCDPISEHNRLYWYRQTLGQGPEFLTYFQNEAQLEKSRLLSDRFSAERPKGSFSTLEIQRTEQGDSAMYLCASSSLAGANGELFFGEGSRLTVL.

This chain uses TRBV5-6 with TRBJ2-5; 8 bases align to TRBD2. Germline lookup yields CDR1 SGHDT and CDR2 YYEEEE. The CDR3 is 15 amino acids. Trimming cost V 6 bases and J 0 bases; bases outside gene matches: 7. CDR3 sequence (DNA): TGTGCCAGCAAGGGCGCGGGAGGCTACCAAGAGACCCAGTACTTC. Amino acids: CASKGAGGYQETQYF.